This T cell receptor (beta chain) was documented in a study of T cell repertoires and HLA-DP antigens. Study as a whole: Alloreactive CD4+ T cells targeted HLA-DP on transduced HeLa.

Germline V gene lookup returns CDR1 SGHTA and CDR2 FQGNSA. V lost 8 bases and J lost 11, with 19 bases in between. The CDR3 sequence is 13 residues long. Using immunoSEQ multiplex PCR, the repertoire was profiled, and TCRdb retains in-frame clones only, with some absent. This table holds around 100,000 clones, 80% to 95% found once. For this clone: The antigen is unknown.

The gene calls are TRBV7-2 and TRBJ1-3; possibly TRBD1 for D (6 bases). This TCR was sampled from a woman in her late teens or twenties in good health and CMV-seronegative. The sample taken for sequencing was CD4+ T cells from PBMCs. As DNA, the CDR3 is TGTGCCAGCCGAAGCCGGGACACCCACTCCATATATTTT. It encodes CASRSRDTHSIYF.